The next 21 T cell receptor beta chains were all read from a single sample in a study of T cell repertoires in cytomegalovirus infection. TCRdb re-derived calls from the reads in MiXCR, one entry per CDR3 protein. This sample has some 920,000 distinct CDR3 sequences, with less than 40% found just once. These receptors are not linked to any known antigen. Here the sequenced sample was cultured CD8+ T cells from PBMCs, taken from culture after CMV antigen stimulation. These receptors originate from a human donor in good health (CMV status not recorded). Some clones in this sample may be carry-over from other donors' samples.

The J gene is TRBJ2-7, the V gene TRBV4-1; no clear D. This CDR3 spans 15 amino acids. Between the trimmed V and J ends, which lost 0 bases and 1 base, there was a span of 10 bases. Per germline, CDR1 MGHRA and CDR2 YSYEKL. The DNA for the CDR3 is TGCGCCAGCAGCCAAGAGATAGGATGGTCCTACGAGCAGTACGTC. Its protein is CASSQEIGWSYEQYV.

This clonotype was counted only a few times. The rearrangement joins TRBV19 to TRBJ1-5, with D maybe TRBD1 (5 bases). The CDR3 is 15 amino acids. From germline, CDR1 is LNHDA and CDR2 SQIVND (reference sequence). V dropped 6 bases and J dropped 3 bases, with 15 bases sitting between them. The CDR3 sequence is CASRIGQLVNQPQHF. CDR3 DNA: TGTGCCAGTAGGATTGGACAACTCGTCAATCAGCCCCAGCATTTT.

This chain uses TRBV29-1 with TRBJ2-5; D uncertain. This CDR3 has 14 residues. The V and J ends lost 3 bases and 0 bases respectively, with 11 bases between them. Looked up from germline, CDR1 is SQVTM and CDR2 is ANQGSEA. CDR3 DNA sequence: TGCAGCGTTGATGGCCCCGGGTACCAAGAGACCCAGTACTTC. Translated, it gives CSVDGPGYQETQYF.

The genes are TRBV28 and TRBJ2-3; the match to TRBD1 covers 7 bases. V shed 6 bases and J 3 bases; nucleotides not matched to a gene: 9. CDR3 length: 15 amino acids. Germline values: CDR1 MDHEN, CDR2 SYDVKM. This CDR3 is CASSFRGQLTDTQYF. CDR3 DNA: TGTGCCAGCAGCTTCCGGGGACAGTTAACAGATACGCAGTATTTT.

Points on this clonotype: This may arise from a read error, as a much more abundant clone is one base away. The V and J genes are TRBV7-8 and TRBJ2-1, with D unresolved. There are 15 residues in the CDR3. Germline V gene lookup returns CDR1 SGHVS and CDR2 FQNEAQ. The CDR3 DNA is TGTGTCAGCAGCTTAGGCCACTACTCCTACAATGAGCAGTTCTTC. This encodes CVSSLGHYSYNEQFF.

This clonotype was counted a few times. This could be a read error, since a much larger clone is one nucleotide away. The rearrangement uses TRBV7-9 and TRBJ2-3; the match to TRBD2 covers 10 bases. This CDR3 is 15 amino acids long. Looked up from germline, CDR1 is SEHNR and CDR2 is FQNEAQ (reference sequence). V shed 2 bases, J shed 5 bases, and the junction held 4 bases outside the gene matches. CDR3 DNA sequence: TGTGCCAGCAGCTTAACTAGCGGGGAGGGAGATACGCAGTATTTT. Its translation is CASSLTSGEGDTQYF.

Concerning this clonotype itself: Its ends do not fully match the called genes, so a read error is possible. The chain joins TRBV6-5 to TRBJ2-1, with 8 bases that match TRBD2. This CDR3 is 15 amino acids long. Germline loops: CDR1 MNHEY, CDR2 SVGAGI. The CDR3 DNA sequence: TGTACCAGCAGCAAAACTAGCGGCCCCTACAATGAGCAGTTCTTC. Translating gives CTSSKTSGPYNEQFF.

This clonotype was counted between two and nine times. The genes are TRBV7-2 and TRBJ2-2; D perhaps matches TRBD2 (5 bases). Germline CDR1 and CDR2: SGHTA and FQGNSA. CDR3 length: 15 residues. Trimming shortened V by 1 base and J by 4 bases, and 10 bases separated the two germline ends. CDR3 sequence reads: CASSLGGFPTGELFF. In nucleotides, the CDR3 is TGTGCCAGCAGCTTAGGAGGGTTCCCCACCGGGGAGCTGTTTTTT.

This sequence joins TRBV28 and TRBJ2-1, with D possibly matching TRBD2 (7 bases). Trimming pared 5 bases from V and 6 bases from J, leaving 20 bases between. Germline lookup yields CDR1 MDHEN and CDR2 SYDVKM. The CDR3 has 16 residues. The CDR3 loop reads CASSGRGGELSNEQFF. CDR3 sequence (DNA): TGTGCCAGCAGTGGTCGAGGGGGGGAGCTCTCCAATGAGCAGTTCTTC.

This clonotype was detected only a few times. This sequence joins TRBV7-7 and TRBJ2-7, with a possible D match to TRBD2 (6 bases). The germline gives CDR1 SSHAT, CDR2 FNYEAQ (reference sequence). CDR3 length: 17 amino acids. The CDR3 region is CASSVQKGRGDTYEQYV. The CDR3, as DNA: TGTGCTAGCAGCGTACAAAAGGGGCGGGGAGATACCTACGAGCAGTACGTC.

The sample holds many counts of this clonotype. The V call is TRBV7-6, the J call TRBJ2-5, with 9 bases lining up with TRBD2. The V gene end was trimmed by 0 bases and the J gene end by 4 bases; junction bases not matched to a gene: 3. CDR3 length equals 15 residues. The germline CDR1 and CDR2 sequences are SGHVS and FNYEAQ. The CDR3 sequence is CASSLASGGPETQYF. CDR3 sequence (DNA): TGTGCCAGCAGCTTAGCTAGCGGGGGCCCAGAGACCCAGTACTTC.

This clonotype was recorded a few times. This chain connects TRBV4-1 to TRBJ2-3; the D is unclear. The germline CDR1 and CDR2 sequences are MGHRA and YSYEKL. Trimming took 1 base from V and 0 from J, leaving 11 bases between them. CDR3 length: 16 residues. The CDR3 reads CASSQAQALSTDTQYF. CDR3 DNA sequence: TGCGCCAGCAGCCAAGCCCAGGCCCTAAGCACAGATACGCAGTATTTT.

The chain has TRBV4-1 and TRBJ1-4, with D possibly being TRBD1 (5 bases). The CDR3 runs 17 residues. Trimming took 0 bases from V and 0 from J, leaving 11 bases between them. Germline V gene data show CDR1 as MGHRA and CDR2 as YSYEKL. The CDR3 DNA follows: TGCGCCAGCAGCCAAGACCCCAGGGATGCAACTAATGAAAAACTGTTTTTT. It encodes CASSQDPRDATNEKLFF.

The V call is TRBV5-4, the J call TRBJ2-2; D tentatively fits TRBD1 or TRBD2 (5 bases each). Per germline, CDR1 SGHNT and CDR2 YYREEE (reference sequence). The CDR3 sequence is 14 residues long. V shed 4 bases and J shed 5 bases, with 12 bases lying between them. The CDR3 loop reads CASSPRGETGELFF. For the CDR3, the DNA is TGTGCCAGCAGCCCGCGAGGGGAAACCGGGGAGCTGTTTTTT.

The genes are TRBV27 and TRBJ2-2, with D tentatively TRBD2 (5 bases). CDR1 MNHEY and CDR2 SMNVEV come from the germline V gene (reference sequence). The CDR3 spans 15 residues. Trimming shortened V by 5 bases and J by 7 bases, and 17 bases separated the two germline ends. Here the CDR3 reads CASSPSRTANGELFF. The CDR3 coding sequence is TGTGCCAGCAGTCCCAGCCGGACTGCGAACGGGGAGCTGTTTTTT.

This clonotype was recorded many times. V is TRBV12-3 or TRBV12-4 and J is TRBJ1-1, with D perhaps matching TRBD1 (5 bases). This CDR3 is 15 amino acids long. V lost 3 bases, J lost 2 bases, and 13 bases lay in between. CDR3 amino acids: CASSFYGGDNTEAFF. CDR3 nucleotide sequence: TGTGCCAGCAGTTTCTACGGAGGGGACAACACTGAAGCTTTCTTT.

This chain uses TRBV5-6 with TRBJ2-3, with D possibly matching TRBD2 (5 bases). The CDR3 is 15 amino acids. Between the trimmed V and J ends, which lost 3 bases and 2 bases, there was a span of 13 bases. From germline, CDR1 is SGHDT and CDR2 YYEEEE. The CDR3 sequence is CASSWTGLATDTQYF. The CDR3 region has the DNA TGTGCCAGCAGCTGGACCGGACTGGCCACAGATACGCAGTATTTT.

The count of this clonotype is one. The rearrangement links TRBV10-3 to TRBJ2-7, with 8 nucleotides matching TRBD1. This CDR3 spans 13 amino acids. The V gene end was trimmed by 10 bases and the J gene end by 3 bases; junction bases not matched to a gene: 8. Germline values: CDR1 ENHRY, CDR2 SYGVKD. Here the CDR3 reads CATVVDRGYEQYF. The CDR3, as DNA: TGTGCCACCGTGGTTGACAGGGGCTACGAGCAGTACTTC.

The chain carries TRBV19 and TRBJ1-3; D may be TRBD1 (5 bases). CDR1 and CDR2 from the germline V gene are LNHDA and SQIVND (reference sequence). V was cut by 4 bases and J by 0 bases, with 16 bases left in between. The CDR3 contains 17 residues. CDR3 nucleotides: TGTGCCAGTAGTACCCTGGGACGGAGGGACTCTGGAAACACCATATATTTT. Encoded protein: CASSTLGRRDSGNTIYF.

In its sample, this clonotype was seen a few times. This chain's CDR3 is CASSHTRQGIMNTEAFF. Written as DNA, the CDR3 is TGTGCCAGCTCACACACCCGACAGGGGATAATGAACACTGAAGCTTTCTTT. The genes are TRBV18 and TRBJ1-1; 8 bases line up with TRBD1. V lost 4 bases, J lost 0 bases, and 10 bases stayed unmatched. The CDR3 is made up of 17 amino acids. CDR1 and CDR2 (germline): KGHSH, LQKENI. Using reference TRBV18 and TRBJ1-1 for the parts outside the CDR3, the full variable domain is NAGVMQNPRHLVRRRGQEARLRCSPMKGHSHVYWYRQLPEEGLKFMVYLQKENIIDESGMPKERFSAEFPKEGPSILRIQQVVRGDSAAYFCASSHTRQGIMNTEAFFGQGTRLTVV.

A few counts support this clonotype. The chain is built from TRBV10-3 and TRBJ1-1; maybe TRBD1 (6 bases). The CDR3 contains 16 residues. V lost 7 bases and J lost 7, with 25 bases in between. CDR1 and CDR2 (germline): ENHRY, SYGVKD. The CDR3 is CAINRRGGQSRGEAFF. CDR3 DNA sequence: TGTGCCATCAATAGACGGGGGGGACAATCAAGGGGTGAAGCTTTCTTT.